This T cell receptor beta chain was retrieved from a study of blood T cells in healthy people across ages. Together with a sample-barcoded 5' primer, a J-beta primer mix was included in a second PCR lasting 7 to 11 cycles. TCRdb passed the 5' RACE reads through MiXCR, listing each CDR3 protein once. The sample has approximately 1.5 million distinct CDR3 sequences, around 35% seen once. Healthy individuals of Caucasian origin from Russia, aged roughly 6 to 95, served as donors. The germline gives CDR1 KGHSH, CDR2 LQKENI. J was trimmed by 3 bases and V by 3 bases; bases with no gene match: 6. The CDR3 covers 16 residues. Overall study results and limits: The fall in TCR beta diversity per million T cells was roughly linear with age.

This clonotype was detected only a few times. Its antigen remains unknown. The rearrangement uses TRBV18 and TRBJ2-7; 12 positions match TRBD2. Sequences were obtained from blood. This clonotype was sampled from a woman in her twenties or thirties in good health. CDR3 in amino acids: CASSPGTSGPIYEQYF. As DNA, the CDR3 is TGTGCCAGCTCACCGGGGACTAGCGGGCCCATCTACGAGCAGTACTTC.